This T cell receptor beta chain came from a study of T cell changes during pregnancy in multiple sclerosis. The V and J ends lost 4 bases and 4 bases, in that order; junction bases with no gene match: 10. Looked up from germline, CDR1 is MNHEY and CDR2 is SMNVEV (reference sequence). The length of the CDR3 is 16 residues. The assay was immunoSEQ multiplex PCR, and TCRdb's table has in-frame clones only and misses some. The data hold 35,000 or so clones, with around 90% observed a single time. The sample in question was CD4+ T cells from peripheral blood mononuclear cells, obtained in the third trimester of pregnancy. This sequence originates from a female donor in good health, enrolled as a control in a pregnancy study. This chain connects TRBV27 to TRBJ1-2, with 9 bases that match TRBD1. The CDR3 protein is CASSYPNRQGGYGYTF. Written as DNA, the CDR3 is TGTGCCAGCAGTTACCCCAACCGACAGGGGGGCTATGGCTACACCTTC.